The table lists the clone carrying this T cell receptor beta chain with a few counts. Its specificity is unknown. The data stem from a study of beta chain features in type 1 diabetes. Turning to the study itself: All samples together contributed around 100,000,000 sorted cells for examination.

The single heparinised draw taken from each donor contained around 100 mL of blood on average. As every portion of the isolated RNA was reverse transcribed, the sequencing read expressed TCRB transcripts. TCRdb's copy holds only in-frame clones and misses some; the assay was immunoSEQ multiplex PCR. Of hundreds of thousands of clones in the sample, about 10% were seen once. Broader study findings: In the patient group, naive, central memory and Treg TCRB repertoires seemed more alike than in the healthy donor group.

The germline V gene encodes CDR1 MNHEY and CDR2 SMNVEV (reference sequence). There are 18 residues in the CDR3. Trimming at V came to 1 base and at J to 5 bases, leaving 9 bases not matched to a gene. Sequencing was done on a sample of naive CD4+ T cells from blood. This TCR was sampled from a woman aged 25-40 years in good health. The chain joins TRBV27 to TRBJ2-3; TRBD2 agrees at 13 bases. This CDR3 is CASSLFSLGLAGIDTQYF. DNA of the CDR3: TGTGCCAGCAGTTTATTCTCCCTGGGACTAGCGGGAATAGATACGCAGTATTTT.